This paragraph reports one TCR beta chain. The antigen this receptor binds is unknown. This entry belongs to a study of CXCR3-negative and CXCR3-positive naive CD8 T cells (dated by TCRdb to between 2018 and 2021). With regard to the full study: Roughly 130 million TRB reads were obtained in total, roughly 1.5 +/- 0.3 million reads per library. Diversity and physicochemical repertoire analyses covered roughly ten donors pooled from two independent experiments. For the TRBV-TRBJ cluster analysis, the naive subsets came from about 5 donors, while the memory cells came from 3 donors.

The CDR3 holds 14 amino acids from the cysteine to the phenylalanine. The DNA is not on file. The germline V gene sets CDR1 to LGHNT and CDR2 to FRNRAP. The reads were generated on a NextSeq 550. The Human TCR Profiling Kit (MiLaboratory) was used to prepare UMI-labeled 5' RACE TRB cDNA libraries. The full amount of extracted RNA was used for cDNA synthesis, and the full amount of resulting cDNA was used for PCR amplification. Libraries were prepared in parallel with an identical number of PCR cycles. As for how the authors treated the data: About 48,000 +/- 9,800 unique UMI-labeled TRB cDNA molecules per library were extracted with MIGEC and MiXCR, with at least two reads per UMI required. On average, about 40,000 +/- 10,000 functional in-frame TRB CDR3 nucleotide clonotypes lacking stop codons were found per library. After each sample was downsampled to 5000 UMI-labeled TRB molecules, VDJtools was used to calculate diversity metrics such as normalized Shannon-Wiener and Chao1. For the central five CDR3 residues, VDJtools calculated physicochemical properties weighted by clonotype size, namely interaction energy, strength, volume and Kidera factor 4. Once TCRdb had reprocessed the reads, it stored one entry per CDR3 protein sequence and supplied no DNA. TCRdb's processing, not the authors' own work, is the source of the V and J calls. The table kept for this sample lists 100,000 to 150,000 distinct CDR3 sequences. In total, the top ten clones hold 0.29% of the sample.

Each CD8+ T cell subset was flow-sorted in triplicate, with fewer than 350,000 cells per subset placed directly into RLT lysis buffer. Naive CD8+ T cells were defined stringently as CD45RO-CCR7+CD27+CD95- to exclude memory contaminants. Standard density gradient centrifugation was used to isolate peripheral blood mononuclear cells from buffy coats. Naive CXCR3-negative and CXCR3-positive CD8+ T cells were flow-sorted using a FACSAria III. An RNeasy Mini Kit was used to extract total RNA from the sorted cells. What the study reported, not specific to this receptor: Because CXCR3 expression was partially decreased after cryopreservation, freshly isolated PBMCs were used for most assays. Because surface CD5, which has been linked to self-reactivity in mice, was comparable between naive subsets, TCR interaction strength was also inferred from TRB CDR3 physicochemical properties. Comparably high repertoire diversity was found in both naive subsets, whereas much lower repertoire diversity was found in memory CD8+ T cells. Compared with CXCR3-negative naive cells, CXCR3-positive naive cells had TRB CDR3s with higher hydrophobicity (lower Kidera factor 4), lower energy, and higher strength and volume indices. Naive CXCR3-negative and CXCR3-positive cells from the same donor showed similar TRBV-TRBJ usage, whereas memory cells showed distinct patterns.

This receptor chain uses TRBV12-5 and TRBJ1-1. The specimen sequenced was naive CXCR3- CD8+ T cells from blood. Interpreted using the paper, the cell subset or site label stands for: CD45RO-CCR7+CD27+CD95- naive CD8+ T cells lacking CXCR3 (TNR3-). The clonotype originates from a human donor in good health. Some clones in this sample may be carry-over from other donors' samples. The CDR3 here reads CASGSQPKGTEAFF.